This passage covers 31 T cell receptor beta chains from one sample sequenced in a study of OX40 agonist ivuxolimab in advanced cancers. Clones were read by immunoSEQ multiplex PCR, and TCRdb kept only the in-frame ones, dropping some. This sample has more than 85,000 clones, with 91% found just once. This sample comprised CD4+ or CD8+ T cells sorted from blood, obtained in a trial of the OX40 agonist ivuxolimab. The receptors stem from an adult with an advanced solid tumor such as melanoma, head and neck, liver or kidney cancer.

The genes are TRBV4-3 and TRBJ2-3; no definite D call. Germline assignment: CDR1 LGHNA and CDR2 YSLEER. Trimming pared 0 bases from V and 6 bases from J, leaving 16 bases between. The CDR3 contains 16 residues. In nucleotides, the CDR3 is TGCGCCAGCAGCCAAGATAGGGCGCGGCCCTGGGATACGCAGTATTTT. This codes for CASSQDRARPWDTQYF.

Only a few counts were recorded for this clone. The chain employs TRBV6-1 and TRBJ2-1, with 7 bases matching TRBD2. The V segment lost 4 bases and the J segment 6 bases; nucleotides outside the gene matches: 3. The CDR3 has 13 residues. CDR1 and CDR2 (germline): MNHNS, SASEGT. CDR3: CASSGPGGNEQFF. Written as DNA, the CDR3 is TGTGCCAGCAGTGGCCCGGGGGGCAATGAGCAGTTCTTC.

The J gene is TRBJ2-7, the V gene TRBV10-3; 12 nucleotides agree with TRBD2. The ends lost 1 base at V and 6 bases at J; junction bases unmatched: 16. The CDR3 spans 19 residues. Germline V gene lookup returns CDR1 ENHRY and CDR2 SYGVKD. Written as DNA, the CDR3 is TGTGCCATCAGTGAGTTTGGACTAGCGGGGACAGGGCTGGGGGTCGAGCAGTACTTC. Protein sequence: CAISEFGLAGTGLGVEQYF.

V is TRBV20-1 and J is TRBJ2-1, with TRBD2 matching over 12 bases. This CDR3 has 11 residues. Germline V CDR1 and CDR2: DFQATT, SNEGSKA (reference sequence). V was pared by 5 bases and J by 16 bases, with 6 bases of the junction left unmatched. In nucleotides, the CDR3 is TGCAGTGCTTCCCAGACTAGCGGGGGCTTCTTC. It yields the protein CSASQTSGGFF.

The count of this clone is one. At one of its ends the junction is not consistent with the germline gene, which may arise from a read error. CDR3 nucleotide sequence: TGTGCCAGCAGCACCAGTAGCGGGACGGAGGACTTC. Its translation: CASSTSSGTEDF. The chain joins TRBV7-9 to TRBJ2-5; 8 bases fit TRBD2. The CDR3 covers 12 residues. Germline CDR1 SEHNR, CDR2 FQNEAQ (reference sequence).

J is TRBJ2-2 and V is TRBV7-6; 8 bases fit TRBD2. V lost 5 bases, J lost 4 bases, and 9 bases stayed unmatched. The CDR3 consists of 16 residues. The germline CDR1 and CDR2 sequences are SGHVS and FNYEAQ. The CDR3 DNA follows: TGTGCCAGCAGCCGCGGTACTAGCGGCCTCACCGGGGAGCTGTTTTTT. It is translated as CASSRGTSGLTGELFF.

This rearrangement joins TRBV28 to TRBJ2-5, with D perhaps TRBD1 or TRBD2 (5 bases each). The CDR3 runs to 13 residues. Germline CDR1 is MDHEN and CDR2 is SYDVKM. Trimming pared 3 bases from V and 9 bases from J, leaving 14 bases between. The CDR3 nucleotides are TGTGCCAGCAGTTTGGGACCCCCCGGGGCCCAGTACTTC. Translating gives CASSLGPPGAQYF.

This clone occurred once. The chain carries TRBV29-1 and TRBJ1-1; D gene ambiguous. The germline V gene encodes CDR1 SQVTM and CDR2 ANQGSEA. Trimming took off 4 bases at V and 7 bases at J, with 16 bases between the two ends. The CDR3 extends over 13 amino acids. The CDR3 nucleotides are TGCAGCGTTGCACCGGTGGGAAGGCGTGAAGCTTTCTTT. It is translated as CSVAPVGRREAFF.

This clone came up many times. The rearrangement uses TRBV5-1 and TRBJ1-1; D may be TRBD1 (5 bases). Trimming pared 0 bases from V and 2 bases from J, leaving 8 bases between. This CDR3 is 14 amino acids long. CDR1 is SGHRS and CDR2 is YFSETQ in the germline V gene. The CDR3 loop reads CASSLDWGNTEAFF. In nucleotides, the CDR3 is TGCGCCAGCAGCTTGGATTGGGGCAACACTGAAGCTTTCTTT. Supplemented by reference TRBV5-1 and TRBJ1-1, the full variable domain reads KAGVTQTPRYLIKTRGQQVTLSCSPISGHRSVSWYQQTPGQGLQFLFEYFSETQRNKGNFPGRFSGRQFSNSRSEMNVSTLELGDSALYLCASSLDWGNTEAFFGQGTRLTVV.

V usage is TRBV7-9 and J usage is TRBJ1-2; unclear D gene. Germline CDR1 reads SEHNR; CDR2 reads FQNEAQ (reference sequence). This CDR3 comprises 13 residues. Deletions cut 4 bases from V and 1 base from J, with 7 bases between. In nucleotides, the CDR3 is TGTGCCAGCAGCTCCTTCGGTAACTATGGCTACACCTTC. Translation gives CASSSFGNYGYTF.

CDR3 protein: CAWTNHDKATQYF. The CDR3 nucleotides are TGTGCCTGGACGAACCACGACAAGGCGACCCAGTACTTC. The rearrangement joins TRBV30 to TRBJ2-5; D not resolved. This CDR3 comprises 13 residues. Germline CDR1 GTSNPN, CDR2 SVGIG (reference sequence). The ends were cut back, 4 bases at V and 7 bases at J, with 16 bases in the middle.

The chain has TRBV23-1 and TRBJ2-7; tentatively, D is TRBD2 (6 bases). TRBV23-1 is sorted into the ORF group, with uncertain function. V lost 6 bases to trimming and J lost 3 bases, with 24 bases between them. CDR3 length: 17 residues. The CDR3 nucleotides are TGCGCCAGCAGCCTCAAGAATGTACTAGCACGTCACTACGAGCAGTACTTC. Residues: CASSLKNVLARHYEQYF.

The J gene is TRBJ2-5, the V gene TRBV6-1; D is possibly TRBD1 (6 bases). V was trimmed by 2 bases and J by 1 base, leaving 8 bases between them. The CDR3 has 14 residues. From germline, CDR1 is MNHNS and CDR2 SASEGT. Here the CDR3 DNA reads TGTGCCAGCAGTGAAACAGGGCTCCAAGAGACCCAGTACTTC. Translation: CASSETGLQETQYF.

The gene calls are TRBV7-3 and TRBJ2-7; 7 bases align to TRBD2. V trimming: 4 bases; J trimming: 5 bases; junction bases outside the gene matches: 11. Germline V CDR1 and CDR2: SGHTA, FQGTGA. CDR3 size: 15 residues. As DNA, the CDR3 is TGTGCCAGCAGCTCCCAAGCGGGACTTTCCGACGAGCAGTACTTC. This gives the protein CASSSQAGLSDEQYF.

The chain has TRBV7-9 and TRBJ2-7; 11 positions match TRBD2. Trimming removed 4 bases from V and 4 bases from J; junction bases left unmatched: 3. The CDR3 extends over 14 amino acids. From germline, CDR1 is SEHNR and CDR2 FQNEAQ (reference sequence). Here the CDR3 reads CASSWGLAAYEQYF. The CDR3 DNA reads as TGTGCCAGCAGCTGGGGACTAGCGGCTTACGAGCAGTACTTC.

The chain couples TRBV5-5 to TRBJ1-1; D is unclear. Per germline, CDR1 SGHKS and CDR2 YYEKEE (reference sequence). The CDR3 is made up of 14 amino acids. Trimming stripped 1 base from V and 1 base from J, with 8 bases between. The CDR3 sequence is CASSLIYSNTEAFF. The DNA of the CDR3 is TGTGCCAGCAGCTTGATTTACTCGAACACTGAAGCTTTCTTT.

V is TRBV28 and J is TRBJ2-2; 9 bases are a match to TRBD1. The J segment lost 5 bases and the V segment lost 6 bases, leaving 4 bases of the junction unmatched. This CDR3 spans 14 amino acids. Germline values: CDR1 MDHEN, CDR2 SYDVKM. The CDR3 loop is CASRQGARTGELFF. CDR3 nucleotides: TGTGCCAGCAGACAGGGGGCGAGGACCGGGGAGCTGTTTTTT.

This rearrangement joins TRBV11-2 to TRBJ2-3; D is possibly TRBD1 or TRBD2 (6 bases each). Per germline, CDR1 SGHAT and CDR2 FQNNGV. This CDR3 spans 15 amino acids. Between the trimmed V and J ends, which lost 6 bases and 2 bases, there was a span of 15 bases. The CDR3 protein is CASRLEGGTTDTQYF. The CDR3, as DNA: TGTGCCAGCAGATTGGAGGGGGGAACCACAGATACGCAGTATTTT.

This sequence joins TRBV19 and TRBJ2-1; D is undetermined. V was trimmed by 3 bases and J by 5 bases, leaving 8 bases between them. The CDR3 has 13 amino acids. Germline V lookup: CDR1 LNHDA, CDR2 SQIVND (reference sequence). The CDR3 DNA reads TGTGCCAGTAGTATTATTATAAACAATGAGCAGTTCTTC. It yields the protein CASSIIINNEQFF.

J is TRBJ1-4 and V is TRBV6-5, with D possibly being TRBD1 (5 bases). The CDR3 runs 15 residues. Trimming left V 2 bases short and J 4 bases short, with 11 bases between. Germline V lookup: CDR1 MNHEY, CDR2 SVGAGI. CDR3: CASSYTGGFNEKLFF. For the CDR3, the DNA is TGTGCCAGCAGTTACACCGGGGGGTTTAATGAAAAACTGTTTTTT.

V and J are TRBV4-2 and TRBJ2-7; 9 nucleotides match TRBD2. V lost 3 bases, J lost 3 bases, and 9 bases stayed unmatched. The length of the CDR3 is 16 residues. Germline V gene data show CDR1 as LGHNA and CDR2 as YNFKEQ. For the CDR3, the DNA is TGTGCCAGCAGCCAGGCTGTGTCTAGCGGGATCTACGAGCAGTACTTC. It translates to CASSQAVSSGIYEQYF.

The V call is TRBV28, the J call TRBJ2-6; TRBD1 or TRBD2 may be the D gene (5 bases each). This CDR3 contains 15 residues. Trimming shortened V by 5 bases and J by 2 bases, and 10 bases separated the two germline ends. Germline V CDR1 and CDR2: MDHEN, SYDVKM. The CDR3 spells CASSGSRAGANVLTF. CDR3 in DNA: TGTGCCAGCAGTGGGAGCAGGGCTGGGGCCAACGTCCTGACTTTC. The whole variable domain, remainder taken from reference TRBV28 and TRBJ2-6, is DVKVTQSSRYLVKRTGEKVFLECVQDMDHENMFWYRQDPGLGLRLIYFSYDVKMKEKGDIPEGYSVSREKKERFSLILESASTNQTSMYLCASSGSRAGANVLTFGAGSRLTVL.

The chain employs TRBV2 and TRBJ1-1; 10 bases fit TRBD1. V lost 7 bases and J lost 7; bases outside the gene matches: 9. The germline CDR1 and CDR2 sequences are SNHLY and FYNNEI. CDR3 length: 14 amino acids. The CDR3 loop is CASKPGQGMGEAFF. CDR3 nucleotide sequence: TGTGCCAGCAAACCGGGACAGGGGATGGGTGAAGCTTTCTTT.

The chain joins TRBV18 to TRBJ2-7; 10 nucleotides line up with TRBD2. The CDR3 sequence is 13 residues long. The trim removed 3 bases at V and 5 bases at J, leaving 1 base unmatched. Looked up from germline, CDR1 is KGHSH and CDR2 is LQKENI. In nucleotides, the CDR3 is TGTGCCAGCTCACCGGGACTAGCGAACGAGCAGTACTTC. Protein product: CASSPGLANEQYF.

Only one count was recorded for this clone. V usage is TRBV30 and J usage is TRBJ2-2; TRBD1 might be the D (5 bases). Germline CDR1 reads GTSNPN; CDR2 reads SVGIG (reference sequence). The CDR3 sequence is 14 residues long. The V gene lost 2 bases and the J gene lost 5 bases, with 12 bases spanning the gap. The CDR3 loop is CAWSFNQGTGELFF. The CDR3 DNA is TGTGCCTGGAGTTTCAACCAGGGAACCGGGGAGCTGTTTTTT.

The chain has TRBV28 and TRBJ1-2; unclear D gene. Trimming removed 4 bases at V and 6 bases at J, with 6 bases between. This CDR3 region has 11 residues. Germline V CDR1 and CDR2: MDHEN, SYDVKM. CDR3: CASSYSHGYTF. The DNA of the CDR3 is TGTGCCAGCAGTTATTCCCATGGCTACACCTTC.

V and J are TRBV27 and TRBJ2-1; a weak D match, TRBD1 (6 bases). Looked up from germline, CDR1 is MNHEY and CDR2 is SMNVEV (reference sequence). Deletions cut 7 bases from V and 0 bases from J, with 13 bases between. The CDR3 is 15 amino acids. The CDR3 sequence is CASTKTGYSYNEQFF. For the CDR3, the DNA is TGTGCCAGCACCAAGACAGGCTACTCCTACAATGAGCAGTTCTTC.

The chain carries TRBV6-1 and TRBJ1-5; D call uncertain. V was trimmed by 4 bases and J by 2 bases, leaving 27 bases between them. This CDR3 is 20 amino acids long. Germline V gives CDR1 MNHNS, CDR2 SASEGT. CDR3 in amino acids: CASSGRAGFGVGLGNQPQHF. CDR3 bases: TGTGCCAGCAGTGGAAGGGCTGGATTTGGGGTGGGATTAGGCAATCAGCCCCAGCATTTT.

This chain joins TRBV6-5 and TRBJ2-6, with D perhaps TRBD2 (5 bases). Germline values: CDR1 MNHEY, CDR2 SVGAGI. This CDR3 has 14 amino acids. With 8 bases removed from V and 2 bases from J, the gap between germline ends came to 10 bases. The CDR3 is CASAVSAGANVLTF. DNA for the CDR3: TGTGCCAGCGCCGTTAGCGCTGGGGCCAACGTCCTGACTTTC.

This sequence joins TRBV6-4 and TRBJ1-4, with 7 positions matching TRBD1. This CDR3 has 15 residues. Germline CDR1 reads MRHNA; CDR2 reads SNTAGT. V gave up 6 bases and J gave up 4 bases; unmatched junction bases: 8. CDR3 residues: CASRRRDSYNEKLFF. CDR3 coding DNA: TGTGCCAGCAGAAGAAGGGACAGCTATAATGAAAAACTGTTTTTT.

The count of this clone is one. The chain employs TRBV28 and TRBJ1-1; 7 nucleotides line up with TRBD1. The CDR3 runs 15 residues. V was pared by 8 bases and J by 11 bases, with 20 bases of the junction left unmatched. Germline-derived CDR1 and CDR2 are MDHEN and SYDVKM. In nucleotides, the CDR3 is TGTGCCAGCGGAGTGACGGTTGGAGGGGGCATCCGGGCTTTCTTT. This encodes CASGVTVGGGIRAFF.